The clone carrying this T cell receptor (beta chain) was observed a few times. The antigen remains unidentified. This entry comes from a study of T-cell memory formation after mild COVID-19. Notes on the study in general: Some clones that responded turned up in pre-infection memory, which suggests that cross-reactive memory joined in. There was a balanced CD4/CD8 profile in clones contracting day 15 to 85, and later expanders leaned CD4+.

Amplification by 5'RACE using constant-segment primers produced TCR alpha and TCR beta cDNA libraries that carried sample barcodes and UMIs. TCRdb re-derived calls from the 5' RACE reads in MiXCR, one entry per CDR3 protein. The sample has under 300,000 distinct CDR3 sequences; 15% to 20% are singletons. V gave up 5 bases and J gave up 7 bases, with 9 bases separating them. The CDR3 is 12 residues long. CDR1 and CDR2 (germline): ENHRY, SYGVKD. This TCR was recovered from a man aged 18 to 29 who had mild COVID-19 (a few samples of this study predate the infection). Cell type and time point are not known. V and J are TRBV10-3 and TRBJ2-1, with D perhaps matching TRBD1 (5 bases). Sequencing was done on a sample of PBMCs or a T cell subset sorted from them (not recorded which). The CDR3 spells CAISRPGNEQFF. The CDR3 coding sequence is TGTGCCATCAGTAGACCAGGGAATGAGCAGTTCTTC.